The clone carrying this T cell receptor (beta chain) occurred many times. This entry is derived from a study of T cells in Graves' hyperthyroidism and ophthalmopathy. The V end was cut by 4 bases, the J end by 5 bases, with 11 bases between. The CDR3 has 12 amino acids. Germline lookup yields CDR1 SQVTM and CDR2 ANQGSEA. Out of about 10 ml of fresh peripheral blood came the PBMCs. RNA transcripts were the template for amplifying TCR beta CDR3 regions. Primed by the HTBI set, a first-round RT-PCR was run on the TCR CDR3. TCRdb re-called the multiplex PCR reads through MiXCR, storing one row per CDR3 protein. This table holds hundreds of thousands of distinct CDR3 sequences, roughly 16% found once.

The TCR comes from a woman aged 30 to 39 with Graves' hyperthyroidism. This chain uses TRBV29-1 with TRBJ2-5; D is uncertain. The sample comprised blood. The CDR3 is CSVGADGETQYF. In DNA form, the CDR3 reads TGCAGCGTTGGCGCGGACGGGGAGACCCAGTACTTC.